The 18 T cell receptor beta chains below all came from one sample that was sequenced in a study of T cell responses to AZD1222 COVID-19 vaccine (dated by TCRdb to the early 2020s). In the paper's terms, the time point label means: baseline before first vaccination. Library creation used the immunoSEQ multiplex PCR assay. TCRdb's version of the immuneACCESS table is confined to in-frame rearrangements and falls short of the full clone set. An unresolved V gene accounts for under half of the shortfall where checked; the remainder is of unknown origin. The sample table shows fewer than 50,000 clones, and roughly 80% are seen once. The top ten constitute around 7% of the sample. The source material was peripheral blood, sampled on day 0 of AZD1222 vaccination. The receptors originated from an adult in good health.

The chain combines TRBV6-2 or TRBV6-3 with TRBJ1-5; 10 nucleotides line up with TRBD1. The CDR3 length is 17 residues. V dropped 6 bases and J dropped 1; count of bases not matched to a gene: 9. Looked up from germline, CDR1 is MNHEY and CDR2 is SVGEGT. The CDR3 loop reads CASSPWTGGGSNQPQHF. The CDR3 nucleotides read TGTGCCAGCAGCCCCTGGACAGGGGGGGGGAGCAATCAGCCCCAGCATTTT.

V usage is TRBV6-5 and J usage is TRBJ2-3; a weak D match, TRBD1 (6 bases). This CDR3 has 14 residues. Deletions cut 5 bases from V and 2 bases from J, with 11 bases between. CDR1 is MNHEY, CDR2 SVGAGI, per germline. The CDR3 DNA sequence: TGTGCCAGCAGTATGGGACATTCCACAGATACGCAGTATTTT. Translation: CASSMGHSTDTQYF.

The V and J genes are TRBV6-5 and TRBJ1-5, with unresolved D. Germline V CDR1 and CDR2: MNHEY, SVGAGI. This CDR3 region has 13 residues. V lost 2 bases to trimming and J lost 5 bases, with 7 bases between them. The CDR3 DNA reads as TGTGCCAGCAGTTACAGCGCGGATCAGCCCCAGCATTTT. Translated: CASSYSADQPQHF.

This clone was counted a few times. The chain is built from TRBV7-2 and TRBJ2-7; TRBD1 might be the D (5 bases). The germline V gene has CDR1 SGHTA and CDR2 FQGNSA. The CDR3 spans 14 residues. The ends were cut back, 3 bases at V and 6 bases at J, with 15 bases in the middle. The CDR3 region has the DNA TGTGCCAGCAGCTTTTACTCCGCTCAGGGCGAGCAGTACTTC. It codes for CASSFYSAQGEQYF.

V is TRBV5-1 and J is TRBJ2-5; 8 nucleotides align to TRBD2. This CDR3 is built from 15 residues. V trimming: 0 bases; J trimming: 4 bases; junction bases outside the gene matches: 5. From germline, CDR1 is SGHRS and CDR2 YFSETQ. The CDR3 bases are TGCGCCAGCAGCTTGGAGAGGGGACTAGGAGAGACCCAGTACTTC. It codes for CASSLERGLGETQYF.

This chain uses TRBV25-1 with TRBJ1-4; tentatively, D is TRBD1 (5 bases). Per the germline V gene, CDR1 is MGHDK and CDR2 is SYGVNS. This CDR3 is 15 amino acids long. Trimming took 5 bases from V and 7 from J, leaving 17 bases between them. This CDR3 is CASSRVGGAAEKLFF. In DNA, the CDR3 is TGTGCCAGCAGTCGGGTCGGGGGAGCTGCTGAAAAACTGTTTTTT.

This clone was counted between two and nine times. The chain carries TRBV21-1 and TRBJ1-5; the tabulated D call, TRBD1, remains unverified against the DNA. TRBV21-1 is shown as a pseudogene. The CDR3 is 13 amino acids. CDR3 residues: CASSKGNRARGHF. CDR3 DNA sequence: TGTGCCAGCAGCAAAGGGAACAGGGCCCGAGGGCATTTT.

V usage is TRBV5-4 and J usage is TRBJ2-3; TRBD2 matches 8 bases. CDR3 length: 14 residues. V dropped 4 bases and J dropped 1; count of bases not matched to a gene: 2. CDR1 is SGHNT, CDR2 YYREEE, per germline (reference sequence). Written as DNA, the CDR3 is TGTGCCAGCAGCGCGACTAGCGGCACAGATACGCAGTATTTT. Its protein is CASSATSGTDTQYF.

V is TRBV6-5 and J is TRBJ2-5, with D tentatively TRBD1 or TRBD2 (6 bases each). CDR1 and CDR2 from the germline V gene are MNHEY and SVGAGI. Trimming took 0 bases from V and 4 from J, leaving 15 bases between them. The CDR3 consists of 16 residues. CDR3 amino acids: CASSYSQEKGGETQYF. CDR3 DNA sequence: TGTGCCAGCAGTTACTCTCAAGAAAAGGGGGGAGAGACCCAGTACTTC.

The rearrangement links TRBV5-4 to TRBJ2-3, with a possible D match to TRBD2 (5 bases). This CDR3 is 12 amino acids long. Trimming shortened V by 4 bases and J by 5 bases, and 8 bases separated the two germline ends. Per germline, CDR1 SGHNT and CDR2 YYREEE (reference sequence). The CDR3 sequence: CASSVGGDTQYF. The CDR3 bases are TGTGCCAGCAGCGTAGGAGGAGATACGCAGTATTTT.

This clone was observed a few times. The chain carries TRBV20-1 and TRBJ1-4; D call uncertain. CDR1 DFQATT and CDR2 SNEGSKA come from the germline V gene (reference sequence). V was shortened by 6 bases and J by 8 bases, with 10 bases between the two germline ends. This CDR3 comprises 11 residues. In DNA form, the CDR3 reads TGCAGTGCCGCCCCACACGAAAAACTGTTTTTT. It specifies CSAAPHEKLFF.

This chain links TRBV12-3 or TRBV12-4 with TRBJ2-7; TRBD1 or TRBD2 may be the D gene (5 bases each). This CDR3 comprises 12 residues. V lost 6 bases, J lost 7 bases, and 13 bases lay in between. This CDR3 reads CASSPMGDEQYF. The CDR3 DNA sequence: TGTGCCAGCAGCCCTATGGGGGATGAGCAGTACTTC.

This clone came up a few times. This chain links TRBV9 with TRBJ1-3, with a tentative D call TRBD1 (6 bases). This CDR3 contains 19 residues. Trimming took off 4 bases at V and 1 base at J, with 24 bases between the two ends. The V gene's germline CDR1 is SGDLS and CDR2 YYNGEE. The CDR3 DNA is TGTGCCAGCAGCCCCTTTGGGGGACAACTCAAATTATCTGGAAACACCATATATTTT. It specifies CASSPFGGQLKLSGNTIYF.

The chain links TRBV2 to TRBJ2-2; no definite D call. Germline CDR1 reads SNHLY; CDR2 reads FYNNEI. CDR3 size: 14 residues. V was clipped by 7 bases and J by 2 bases, with 11 bases between them. This CDR3 is CASTADANTGELFF. CDR3 bases: TGTGCCAGCACGGCCGATGCAAACACCGGGGAGCTGTTTTTT.

This clone appeared a single time. V usage is TRBV28 and J usage is TRBJ1-2; tentatively, D is TRBD1 (6 bases). The V gene lost 4 bases and the J gene lost 7 bases, with 22 bases spanning the gap. Germline-derived CDR1 and CDR2 are MDHEN and SYDVKM. The CDR3 covers 16 residues. The DNA for the CDR3 is TGTGCCAGCAGTTCATCTGGTTCAGGGGCGATGGCTGGCTACACCTTC. Translating it yields CASSSSGSGAMAGYTF.

The chain links TRBV18 to TRBJ1-4, with 12 bases fitting TRBD1. The CDR3 length is 14 residues. Unmatched junction bases numbered 8, after V lost 5 bases and J lost 13 bases. Germline values: CDR1 KGHSH, CDR2 LQKENI. The CDR3 coding sequence is TGTGCCAGCTCATCGGGGACAGGGGGCTTAGGACTGTTTTTT. This gives the protein CASSSGTGGLGLFF.

This clone was seen a few times. V and J are TRBV6-5 and TRBJ1-5; D remains unclear. The CDR3 has 14 residues. V was pared by 9 bases and J by 0 bases, with 12 bases between. The germline gives CDR1 MNHEY, CDR2 SVGAGI. CDR3: CASAEAPSNQPQHF. Here the CDR3 DNA reads TGTGCCAGTGCTGAAGCGCCTAGCAATCAGCCCCAGCATTTT.

This chain uses TRBV3-1 (or the pseudogene TRBV3-2) with TRBJ1-2; D is uncertain. The CDR3 sequence is 13 residues long. V was pared by 0 bases and J by 4 bases, with 6 bases between. The germline gives CDR1 LGHDT, CDR2 YNNKEL (reference sequence). The CDR3 loop reads CASSQDRSYGYTF. The CDR3 DNA is TGTGCCAGCAGCCAAGACCGGTCCTATGGCTACACCTTC.